The T cell receptor (beta chain) under discussion was sequenced for a study of blood T cell repertoires in COVID-19. About the research overall: Acute and convalescent COVID-19 samples came from the United States, Italy and Spain.

Germline CDR1 SSHAT, CDR2 FNYEAQ (reference sequence). This CDR3 spans 16 amino acids. Original processing methods: Estimation of nucleated cell counts relied on the amplification of reference gene primers. Sequenced by immunoSEQ multiplex PCR; TCRdb stores in-frame clones only, minus some. The DNA gave D and trimming, while V, J and clone size come from that table. Of 60,000 to 65,000 clones listed, 60% to 85% are singletons. Worth noting for this clone: One junction end disagrees with the germline gene, perhaps due to a read error.

This TCR came from a woman older than 75 with acute or convalescent COVID-19. V and J are TRBV7-7 and TRBJ2-2; D is possibly TRBD2 (6 bases). The sequenced material came from peripheral blood. CDR3 loop: CASSLVAGLNTGELFF. The CDR3 DNA sequence: TGTGCTAGCAGCTTAGTCGCGGGGCTTAACACCGGGGAGCTGTTTTTT.